This entry features one T cell receptor (beta chain) sequence. The germline V gene encodes CDR1 LNHNV and CDR2 YYDKDF (reference sequence). The CDR3 extends over 11 amino acids. Trimming stripped 9 bases from V and 4 bases from J, with 9 bases between. The data were taken from a study of CD8+ T cells in alopecia areata. Reverse transcription of extracted RNA yielded cDNA, which provided the sequencing template. The assay was immunoSEQ multiplex PCR, and TCRdb's table has in-frame clones only and misses some. The sample shows approximately 6,300 clones, roughly 67% of them seen only once. Treatment: oral pan-JAK inhibitor, 5-10 mg twice daily. Alopecia areata patients provided lesional scalp punch biopsies and peripheral blood.

This chain connects TRBV15 to TRBJ1-2; no definite D call. The source was skin, collected at approximately week 30, from a patient treated with tofacitinib. The TCR was taken from a human donor with alopecia areata. The CDR3 DNA follows: TGTGCCACGAGTCTAGGCTATGGCTACACCTTC. It is translated as CATSLGYGYTF.